A single sample is the source of the 21 T cell receptor beta chains below, sequenced in a study of cytomegalovirus exposure and HLA in healthy donors. Primers: 60 Vbeta forward and 13 Jbeta reverse. Profiled with immunoSEQ multiplex PCR; TCRdb holds only in-frame clones, not every one. This table holds about 200,000 clones, 81% found once. The specimen sequenced was PBMCs. These TCRs come from a man aged 18 to 30 in good health and CMV-seronegative.

The J gene is TRBJ1-2, the V gene TRBV18; unclear D gene. CDR1 is KGHSH, CDR2 LQKENI, per germline. Trimming left V 1 base short and J 2 bases short, with 11 bases between. This CDR3 region has 15 residues. DNA of the CDR3: TGTGCCAGCTCACCACGAGGGATCGCGAACTATGGCTACACCTTC. Translating gives CASSPRGIANYGYTF.

The V call is TRBV4-1, the J call TRBJ1-1; TRBD1 agrees at 8 bases. Germline lookup yields CDR1 MGHRA and CDR2 YSYEKL. The CDR3 runs to 15 residues. The V gene end was trimmed by 1 base and the J gene end by 8 bases; junction bases not matched to a gene: 9. The CDR3 loop is CASSQGPQGVAEAFF. For the CDR3, the DNA is TGCGCCAGCAGCCAAGGCCCACAGGGGGTGGCAGAAGCTTTCTTT.

This chain links TRBV6-6 with TRBJ2-7; 13 nucleotides agree with TRBD2. The CDR3 spans 16 residues. The V segment lost 0 bases and the J segment 6 bases; nucleotides outside the gene matches: 5. Germline V gives CDR1 MNHNY, CDR2 SVGAGI (reference sequence). The CDR3 DNA is TGTGCCAGCAGTTACTCGAGGACTAGCGGGGGAAGCGAGCAGTACTTC. Amino acid sequence: CASSYSRTSGGSEQYF.

The chain uses TRBV2 and TRBJ2-5; TRBD2 matches at 9 bases. V was pared by 6 bases and J by 1 base, with 12 bases of the junction left unmatched. Germline CDR1 and CDR2: SNHLY and FYNNEI. This CDR3 is 17 amino acids long. DNA of the CDR3: TGTGCCAGCAGAGTACAATTAGCGGGGGCCCTCCAAGAGACCCAGTACTTC. Its protein product is CASRVQLAGALQETQYF.

This clone has more than one count but fewer than ten. V usage is TRBV28 and J usage is TRBJ2-1; tentatively, D is TRBD2 (5 bases). The germline V and J ends were trimmed by 3 bases and 3 bases, with 15 bases remaining between them. The germline gives CDR1 MDHEN, CDR2 SYDVKM. The CDR3 is 16 amino acids. The CDR3 region is CASSFSGSPSYNEQFF. CDR3 nucleotide sequence: TGTGCCAGCAGTTTTTCGGGATCCCCCAGCTACAATGAGCAGTTCTTC.

This sequence joins TRBV5-1 and TRBJ2-1; 10 positions match TRBD1. CDR1 is SGHRS and CDR2 is YFSETQ in the germline V gene. V was pared by 3 bases and J by 6 bases, with 6 bases of the junction left unmatched. The CDR3 has 15 residues. Here the CDR3 reads CASSSGTGAPNEQFF. CDR3 in DNA: TGCGCCAGCAGCTCCGGGACAGGGGCGCCCAATGAGCAGTTCTTC.

The rearrangement joins TRBV5-1 to TRBJ1-2; D ambiguous. The CDR3 has 15 residues. Germline CDR1 SGHRS, CDR2 YFSETQ. The germline V and J ends were trimmed by 8 bases and 2 bases, with 19 bases remaining between them. The CDR3 sequence is CASREDPGLNYGYTF. Here the CDR3 DNA reads TGCGCCAGTAGGGAGGATCCCGGCTTGAACTATGGCTACACCTTC.

The table lists this clone with a few counts. The genes are TRBV5-6 and TRBJ2-7, with D perhaps TRBD1 (6 bases). Germline loops: CDR1 SGHDT, CDR2 YYEEEE. The V end was cut by 4 bases, the J end by 6 bases, with 8 bases between. The CDR3 extends over 11 amino acids. CDR3 DNA sequence: TGTGCCAGCAGCCAAGGGGGCGAGCAGTACTTC. As protein: CASSQGGEQYF.

The chain is built from TRBV4-1 and TRBJ1-1; TRBD1 agrees at 7 bases. The ends lost 1 base at V and 0 bases at J; junction bases unmatched: 5. Looked up from germline, CDR1 is MGHRA and CDR2 is YSYEKL. The length of the CDR3 is 16 residues. Here the CDR3 reads CASSQVGTAMNTEAFF. CDR3 nucleotide sequence: TGCGCCAGCAGCCAAGTAGGGACAGCCATGAACACTGAAGCTTTCTTT.

This chain's CDR3 is CSVDEDGGGYTF. The CDR3 DNA follows: TGCAGCGTTGATGAGGACGGAGGCGGCTACACCTTC. The chain is built from TRBV29-1 and TRBJ1-2; the D is unclear. CDR1 SQVTM and CDR2 ANQGSEA come from the germline V gene. The CDR3 length is 12 residues. Trimming shortened V by 3 bases and J by 8 bases, and 13 bases separated the two germline ends.

The V gene is TRBV2, the J gene TRBJ1-1; TRBD1 might be the D (6 bases). Germline values: CDR1 SNHLY, CDR2 FYNNEI. The CDR3 contains 14 residues. Trimming left V 8 bases short and J 3 bases short, with 16 bases between. CDR3 residues: CASADRSGYTEAFF. CDR3 DNA sequence: TGTGCCAGCGCAGACAGGAGTGGGTACACTGAAGCTTTCTTT.

V usage is TRBV29-1 and J usage is TRBJ2-3; D is unclear. This CDR3 comprises 14 residues. Trimming removed 5 bases at V and 0 bases at J, with 12 bases between. From germline, CDR1 is SQVTM and CDR2 ANQGSEA. Here the CDR3 reads CSVSPRLSTDTQYF. The CDR3 DNA follows: TGCAGCGTTAGTCCGAGACTTAGCACAGATACGCAGTATTTT.

V gene TRBV9 combines with J gene TRBJ2-1; D not certain. The CDR3 is made up of 16 amino acids. V was shortened by 0 bases and J by 9 bases, with 19 bases between the two germline ends. Per the germline V gene, CDR1 is SGDLS and CDR2 is YYNGEE. CDR3 region: CASSVGLADPPPEQFF. CDR3 sequence (DNA): TGTGCCAGCAGCGTAGGTCTGGCAGATCCACCTCCTGAGCAGTTCTTC.

This chain uses TRBV4-3 with TRBJ2-5; 9 nucleotides match TRBD2. The ends lost 3 bases at V and 4 bases at J; junction bases unmatched: 9. The germline V gene has CDR1 LGHNA and CDR2 YSLEER. The CDR3 length is 16 residues. The CDR3 reads CASSQDHRAGGETQYF. In nucleotides, the CDR3 is TGCGCCAGCAGCCAGGACCACCGAGCGGGAGGAGAGACCCAGTACTTC.

A word on this clone: Additional DNA sequences in this sample encode the identical CDR3. The rearrangement links TRBV6-5 to TRBJ1-2, with a weak D call TRBD1 (6 bases). Germline CDR1 is MNHEY and CDR2 is SVGAGI. This CDR3 comprises 15 residues. Trimming shortened V by 2 bases and J by 2 bases, and 12 bases separated the two germline ends. CDR3 amino acids: CASSYDTGTNYGYTF. Here the CDR3 DNA reads TGTGCCAGCAGTTACGACACAGGGACAAACTATGGCTACACCTTC.

The CDR3 DNA reads TGTGCCAGCAGTTTGGGCAATAACAATGAGCAGTTCTTC. It yields the protein CASSLGNNNEQFF. V and J are TRBV6-5 and TRBJ2-1; D is uncertain. The germline V gene encodes CDR1 MNHEY and CDR2 SVGAGI. V gave up 4 bases and J gave up 5 bases, with 9 bases separating them. There are 13 residues in the CDR3.

This clone is a singleton in its sample. The J gene is TRBJ1-2, the V gene TRBV7-9; 7 bases agree with TRBD1. CDR3 length equals 14 residues. Germline values: CDR1 SEHNR, CDR2 FQNEAQ (reference sequence). V shed 2 bases and J 5 bases; nucleotides not matched to a gene: 5. The chain's CDR3 is CASSLLRDSYGYTF. As DNA, the CDR3 is TGTGCCAGCAGCTTACTACGGGACAGTTATGGCTACACCTTC.

This chain uses TRBV9 with TRBJ2-3; 9 nucleotides line up with TRBD1. The V gene end was trimmed by 0 bases and the J gene end by 2 bases; junction bases not matched to a gene: 4. The length of the CDR3 is 16 residues. The germline V gene has CDR1 SGDLS and CDR2 YYNGEE. In nucleotides, the CDR3 is TGTGCCAGCAGCGTAGCGGGACAGGGCTACACAGATACGCAGTATTTT. This sequence encodes CASSVAGQGYTDTQYF.

This clone was picked up one time. V gene TRBV6-5 combines with J gene TRBJ2-3; 7 nucleotides line up with TRBD1. Germline CDR1 MNHEY, CDR2 SVGAGI. The length of the CDR3 is 13 residues. The ends lost 7 bases at V and 8 bases at J; junction bases unmatched: 9. Written as DNA, the CDR3 is TGTGCCAGCATGACGACAGGGCGAACTACGCAGTATTTT. Translated: CASMTTGRTTQYF.

The V call is TRBV7-3, the J call TRBJ1-2; 8 positions match TRBD1. Germline V lookup: CDR1 SGHTA, CDR2 FQGTGA. V lost 5 bases, J lost 6 bases, and 8 bases stayed unmatched. This CDR3 is 14 amino acids long. The CDR3 sequence: CASSRQGREDGYTF. In nucleotides, the CDR3 is TGTGCCAGCAGCCGACAGGGGAGGGAGGATGGCTACACCTTC.

V usage is TRBV4-1 and J usage is TRBJ2-7; D is ambiguous. Germline CDR1 reads MGHRA; CDR2 reads YSYEKL. The CDR3 loop spans 14 amino acids. The V end lost 1 base, the J end lost 2 bases, and 9 bases lay between the germline ends. The CDR3 coding sequence is TGCGCCAGCAGCCAAGTCCAGGAAACCTACGAGCAGTACTTC. It codes for CASSQVQETYEQYF.